Detailed here is one T cell receptor beta chain. Its cognate antigen is unknown. The data derive from a study of CD8+ T cells in alopecia areata. Findings and limits, study-wide: Lesional scalp displayed greater clonality than normal scalp, most notably in alopecia totalis/universalis.

Extraction of RNA preceded its reverse transcription into cDNA, which served as the sequencing template. The assay was immunoSEQ multiplex PCR, and TCRdb's table has in-frame clones only and misses some. The sample shows under 250,000 clones, about 53% of them seen only once. The germline V gene encodes CDR1 GTSNPN and CDR2 SVGIG (reference sequence). The CDR3 loop spans 18 amino acids. V shed 3 bases, J shed 3 bases, and the junction held 19 bases outside the gene matches. This specimen consisted of CD4+ T cells sorted from blood, obtained at week 0. The source of this sequence is a human donor with alopecia areata. The rearrangement uses TRBV30 and TRBJ1-1; 7 bases are a match to TRBD1. CDR3 in DNA: TGTGCCTGGAGCCACCCGACAGGGTCCCTCCGACGGGACACTGAAGCTTTCTTT. Translating gives CAWSHPTGSLRRDTEAFF.